This T cell receptor beta chain was captured by sequencing in a study of control samples from healthy donors and cancer patients. Deletions cut 6 bases from V and 2 bases from J, with 10 bases between. CDR3 length: 13 residues. Germline CDR1 and CDR2: MNHEY and SVGAGI. Clones were sequenced by immunoSEQ multiplex PCR, and TCRdb holds only the in-frame ones, with some missing. Counted here are about 190,000 clones, about 91% occurring once; the ten biggest clones make up less than 2%. The V and J genes are TRBV6-5 and TRBJ1-2; D unresolved. The sample consisted of blood. The clonotype was recovered from a man aged 25 to 40 in good health. The CDR3, as DNA: TGTGCCAGCAGACAGACCGCGAACTATGGCTACACCTTC. As protein: CASRQTANYGYTF.